The present TCR beta chain was sequenced within a study of blood T cell repertoires in COVID-19. In the study overall: Sources were T cells, B-cell-depleted T cells, or PBMCs; the material itself was cDNA or gDNA.

In the original workflow: From reference gene primer amplification, estimates of nucleated cell counts were derived. Data came from immunoSEQ multiplex PCR; TCRdb stores just in-frame clones and leaves some out. D and trimming were read from the DNA, whereas the V and J calls and clone size are those reported in that table. The sample carries around 200,000 clones, around 80% recorded once. The V gene's germline CDR1 is LNHDA and CDR2 SQIVND (reference sequence). Trimming stripped 7 bases from V and 2 bases from J, with 15 bases between. The CDR3 covers 14 residues. Sequencing used peripheral blood. The chain uses TRBV19 and TRBJ2-7; D gene uncertain. The receptor was isolated from a human donor in a cohort sampled during active COVID-19. The CDR3 loop is CASTTTHPAYEQYF. In DNA, the CDR3 is TGTGCCAGTACGACGACACACCCAGCCTACGAGCAGTACTTC.